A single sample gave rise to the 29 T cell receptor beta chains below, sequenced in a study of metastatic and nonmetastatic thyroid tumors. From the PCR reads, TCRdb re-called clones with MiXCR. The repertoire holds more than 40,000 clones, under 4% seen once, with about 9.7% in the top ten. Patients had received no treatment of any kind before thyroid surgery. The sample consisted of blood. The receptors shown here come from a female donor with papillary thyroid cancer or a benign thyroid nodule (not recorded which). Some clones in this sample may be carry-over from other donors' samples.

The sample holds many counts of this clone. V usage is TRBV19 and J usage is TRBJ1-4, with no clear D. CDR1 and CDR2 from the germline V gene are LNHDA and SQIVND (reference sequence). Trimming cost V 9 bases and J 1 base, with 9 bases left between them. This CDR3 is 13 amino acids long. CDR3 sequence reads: CASSVVTNEKLFF. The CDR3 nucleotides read TGTGCCAGCTCGGTGGTAACTAATGAAAAACTGTTTTTT.

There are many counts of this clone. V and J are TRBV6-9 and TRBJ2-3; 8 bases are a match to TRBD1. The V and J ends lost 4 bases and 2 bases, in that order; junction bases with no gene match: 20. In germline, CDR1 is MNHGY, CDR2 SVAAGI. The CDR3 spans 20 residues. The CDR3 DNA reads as TGTGCCAGCAGTTCCCCCATCAATTCCGACAGGGGAGAATTCACAGATACGCAGTATTTT. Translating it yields CASSSPINSDRGEFTDTQYF.

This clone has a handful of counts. The CDR3 sequence is CASSATEGTDTQYF. The CDR3 bases are TGTGCCAGCAGTGCGACAGAGGGGACAGATACGCAGTATTTT. This rearrangement joins TRBV6-1 to TRBJ2-3, with D perhaps matching TRBD1 or TRBD2 (5 bases each). Germline CDR1 reads MNHNS; CDR2 reads SASEGT. The length of the CDR3 is 14 residues. V lost 4 bases, J lost 3 bases, and 11 bases lay in between.

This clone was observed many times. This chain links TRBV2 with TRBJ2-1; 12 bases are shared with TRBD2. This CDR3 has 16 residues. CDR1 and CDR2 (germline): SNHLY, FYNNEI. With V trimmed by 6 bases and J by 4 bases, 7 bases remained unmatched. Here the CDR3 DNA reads TGTGCCAGCAGGTCTCGGACTAGCGGGACATACAATGAGCAGTTCTTC. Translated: CASRSRTSGTYNEQFF.

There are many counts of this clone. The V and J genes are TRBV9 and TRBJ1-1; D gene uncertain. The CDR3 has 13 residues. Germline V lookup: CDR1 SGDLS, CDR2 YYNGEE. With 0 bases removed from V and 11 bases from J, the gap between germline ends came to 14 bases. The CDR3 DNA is TGTGCCAGCAGCGTAGAATCGGGGTTGGAGGCTTTCTTT. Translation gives CASSVESGLEAFF.

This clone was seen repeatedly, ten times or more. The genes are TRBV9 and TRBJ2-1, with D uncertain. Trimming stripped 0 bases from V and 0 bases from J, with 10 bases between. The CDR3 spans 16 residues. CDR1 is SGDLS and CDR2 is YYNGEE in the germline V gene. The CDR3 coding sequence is TGTGCCAGCAGCGTAGGAACTACTGCCTCCTACAATGAGCAGTTCTTC. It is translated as CASSVGTTASYNEQFF.

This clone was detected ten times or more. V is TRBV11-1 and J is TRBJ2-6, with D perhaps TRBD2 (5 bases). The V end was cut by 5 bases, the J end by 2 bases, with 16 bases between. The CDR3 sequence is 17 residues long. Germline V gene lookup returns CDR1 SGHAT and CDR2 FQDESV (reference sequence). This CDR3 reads CASSSYKRIPGANVLTF. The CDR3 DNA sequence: TGTGCCAGCAGCAGCTACAAGCGGATACCTGGGGCCAACGTCCTGACTTTC.

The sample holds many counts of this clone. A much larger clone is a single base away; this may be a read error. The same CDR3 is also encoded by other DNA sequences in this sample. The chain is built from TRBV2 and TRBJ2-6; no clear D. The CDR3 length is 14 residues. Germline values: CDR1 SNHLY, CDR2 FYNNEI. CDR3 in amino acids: CASSDRTGANVLTF. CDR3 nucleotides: TGTGCCAGTAGTGACCGGACCGGGGCCAACGTCCTGACTTTC. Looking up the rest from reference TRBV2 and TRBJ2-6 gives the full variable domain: EPEVTQTPSHQVTQMGQEVILRCVPISNHLYFYWYRQILGQKVEFLVSFYNNEISEKSEIFDDQFSVERPDGSNFTLKIRSTKLEDSAMYFCASSDRTGANVLTFGAGSRLTVL.

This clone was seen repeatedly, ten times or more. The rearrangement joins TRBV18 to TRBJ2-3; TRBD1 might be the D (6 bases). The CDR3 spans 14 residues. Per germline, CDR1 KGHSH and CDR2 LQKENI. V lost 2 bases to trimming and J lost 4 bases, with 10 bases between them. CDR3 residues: CASSPYRESDTQYF. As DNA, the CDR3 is TGTGCCAGCTCACCATACAGGGAATCAGATACGCAGTATTTT. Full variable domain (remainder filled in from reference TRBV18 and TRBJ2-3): NAGVMQNPRHLVRRRGQEARLRCSPMKGHSHVYWYRQLPEEGLKFMVYLQKENIIDESGMPKERFSAEFPKEGPSILRIQQVVRGDSAAYFCASSPYRESDTQYFGPGTRLTVL.

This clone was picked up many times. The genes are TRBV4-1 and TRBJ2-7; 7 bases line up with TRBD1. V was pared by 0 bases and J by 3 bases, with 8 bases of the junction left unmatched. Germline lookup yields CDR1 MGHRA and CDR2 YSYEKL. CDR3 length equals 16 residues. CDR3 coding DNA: TGCGCCAGCAGCCAAGATAAGGGGGCAGCCATCTACGAGCAGTACTTC. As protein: CASSQDKGAAIYEQYF.

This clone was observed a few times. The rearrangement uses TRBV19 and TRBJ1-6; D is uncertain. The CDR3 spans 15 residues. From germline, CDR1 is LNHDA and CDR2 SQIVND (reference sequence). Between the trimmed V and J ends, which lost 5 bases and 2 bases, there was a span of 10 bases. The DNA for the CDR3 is TGTGCCAGTAGTCTTGGCAGCGCCTATAATTCACCCCTCCACTTT. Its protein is CASSLGSAYNSPLHF. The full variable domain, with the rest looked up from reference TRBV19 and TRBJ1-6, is DGGITQSPKYLFRKEGQNVTLSCEQNLNHDAMYWYRQDPGQGLRLIYYSQIVNDFQKGDIAEGYSVSREKKESFPLTVTSAQKNPTAFYLCASSLGSAYNSPLHFGNGTRLTVT.

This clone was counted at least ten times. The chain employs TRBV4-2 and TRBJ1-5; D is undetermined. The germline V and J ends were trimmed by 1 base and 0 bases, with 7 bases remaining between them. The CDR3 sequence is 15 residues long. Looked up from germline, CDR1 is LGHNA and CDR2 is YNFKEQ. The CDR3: CASSQVGASNQPQHF. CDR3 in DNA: TGTGCCAGCAGCCAAGTCGGAGCTAGCAATCAGCCCCAGCATTTT.

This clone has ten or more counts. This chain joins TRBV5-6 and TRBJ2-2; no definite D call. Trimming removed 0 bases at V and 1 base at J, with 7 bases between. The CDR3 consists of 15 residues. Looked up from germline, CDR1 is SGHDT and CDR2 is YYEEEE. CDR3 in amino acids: CASSLDRGNTGELFF. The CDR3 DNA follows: TGTGCCAGCAGCTTGGATCGTGGGAACACCGGGGAGCTGTTTTTT.

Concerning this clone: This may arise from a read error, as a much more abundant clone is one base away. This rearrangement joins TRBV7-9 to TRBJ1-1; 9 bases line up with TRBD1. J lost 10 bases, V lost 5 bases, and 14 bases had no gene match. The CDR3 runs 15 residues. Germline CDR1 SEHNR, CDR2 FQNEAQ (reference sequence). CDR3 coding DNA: TGTGCCAGCAGCCCACATACAGGGGGCCAGGACGGAGCTTTCTTT. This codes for CASSPHTGGQDGAFF.

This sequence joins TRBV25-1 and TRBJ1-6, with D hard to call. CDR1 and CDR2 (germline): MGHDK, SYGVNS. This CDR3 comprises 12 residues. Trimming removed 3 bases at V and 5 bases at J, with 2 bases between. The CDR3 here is CASSEDNSPLHF. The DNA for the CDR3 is TGTGCCAGCAGTGAGGATAATTCACCCCTCCACTTT.

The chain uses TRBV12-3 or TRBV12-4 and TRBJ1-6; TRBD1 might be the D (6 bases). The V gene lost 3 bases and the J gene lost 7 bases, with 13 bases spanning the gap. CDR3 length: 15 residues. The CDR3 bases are TGTGCCAGCAGTTTGGGAGGACAGATCAATTCACCCCTCCACTTT. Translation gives CASSLGGQINSPLHF.

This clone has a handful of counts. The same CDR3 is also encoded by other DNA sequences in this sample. The CDR3 reads CAISENNYGYTF. The DNA for the CDR3 is TGTGCCATCAGTGAGAATAACTATGGCTACACCTTC. V and J are TRBV10-3 and TRBJ1-2; unclear D gene. The CDR3 is 12 residues long. The V end lost 2 bases, the J end lost 1 base, and 2 bases lay between the germline ends. The germline V gene has CDR1 ENHRY and CDR2 SYGVKD.

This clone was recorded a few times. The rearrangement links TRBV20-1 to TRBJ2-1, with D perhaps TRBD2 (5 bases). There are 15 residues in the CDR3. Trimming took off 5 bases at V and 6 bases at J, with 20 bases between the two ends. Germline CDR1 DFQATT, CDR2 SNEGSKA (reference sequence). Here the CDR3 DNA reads TGCAGTGCTCCGAAACTAGACTCGCGTAGCAATGAGCAGTTCTTC. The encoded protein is CSAPKLDSRSNEQFF.

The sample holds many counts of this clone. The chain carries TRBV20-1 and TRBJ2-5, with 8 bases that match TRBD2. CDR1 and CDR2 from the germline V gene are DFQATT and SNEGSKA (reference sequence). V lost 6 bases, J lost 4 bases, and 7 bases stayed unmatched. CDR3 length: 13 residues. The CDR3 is CSATGLVSETQYF. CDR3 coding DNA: TGCAGTGCAACGGGACTAGTCTCAGAGACCCAGTACTTC.

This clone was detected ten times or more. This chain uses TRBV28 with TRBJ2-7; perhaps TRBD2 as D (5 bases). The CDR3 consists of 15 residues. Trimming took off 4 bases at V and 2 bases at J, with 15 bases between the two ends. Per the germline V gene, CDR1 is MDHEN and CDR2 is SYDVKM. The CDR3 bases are TGTGCCAGCAGTTCTCTTTTGGGTAGCGCCTACGAGCAGTACTTC. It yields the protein CASSSLLGSAYEQYF.

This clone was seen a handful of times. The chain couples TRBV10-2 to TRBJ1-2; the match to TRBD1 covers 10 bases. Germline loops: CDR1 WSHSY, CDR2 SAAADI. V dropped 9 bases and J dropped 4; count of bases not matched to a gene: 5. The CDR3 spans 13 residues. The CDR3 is CASRQGAIYGYTF. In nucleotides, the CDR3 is TGCGCCAGTAGACAGGGGGCAATCTATGGCTACACCTTC.

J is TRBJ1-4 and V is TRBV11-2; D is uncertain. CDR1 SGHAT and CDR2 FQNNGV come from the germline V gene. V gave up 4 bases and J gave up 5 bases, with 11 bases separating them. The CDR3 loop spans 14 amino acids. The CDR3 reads CASSSRFTNEKLFF. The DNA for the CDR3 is TGTGCCAGCAGCTCCCGGTTCACGAATGAAAAACTGTTTTTT.

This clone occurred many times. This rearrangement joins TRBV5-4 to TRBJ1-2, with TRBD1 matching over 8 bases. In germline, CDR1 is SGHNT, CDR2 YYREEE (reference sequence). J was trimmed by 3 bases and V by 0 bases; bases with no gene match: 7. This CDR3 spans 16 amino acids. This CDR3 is CASSLGQGMADYGYTF. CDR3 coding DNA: TGTGCCAGCAGCTTGGGACAGGGGATGGCGGACTATGGCTACACCTTC.

The CDR3, as DNA: TGTGCCAGCTCCTTTGGGGGGAGTTCCTACGAGCAGTACTTC. It specifies CASSFGGSSYEQYF. The chain has TRBV14 and TRBJ2-7; D might be TRBD2 (6 bases). Looked up from germline, CDR1 is SGHDN and CDR2 is FVKESK. CDR3 length: 14 residues. The germline V and J ends were trimmed by 8 bases and 1 base, with 15 bases remaining between them.

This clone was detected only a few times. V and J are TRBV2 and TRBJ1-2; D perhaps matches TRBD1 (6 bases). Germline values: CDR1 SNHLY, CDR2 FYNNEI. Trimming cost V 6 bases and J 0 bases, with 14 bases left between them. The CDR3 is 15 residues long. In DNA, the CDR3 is TGTGCCAGCAGCGGAGACAGGACCGCTAACTATGGCTACACCTTC. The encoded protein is CASSGDRTANYGYTF.

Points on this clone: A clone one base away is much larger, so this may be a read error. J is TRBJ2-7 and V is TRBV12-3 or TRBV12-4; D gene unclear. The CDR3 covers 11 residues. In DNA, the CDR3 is TGTGTCAGCAGCCGGAGTAACGAGCAGTACTTC. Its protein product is CVSSRSNEQYF.

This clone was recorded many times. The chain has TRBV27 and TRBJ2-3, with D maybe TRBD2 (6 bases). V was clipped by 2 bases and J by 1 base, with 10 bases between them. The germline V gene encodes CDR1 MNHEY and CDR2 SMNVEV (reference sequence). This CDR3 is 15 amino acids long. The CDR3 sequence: CASSLGGTRTDTQYF. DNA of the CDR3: TGTGCCAGCAGTTTAGGGGGGACCCGCACAGATACGCAGTATTTT.

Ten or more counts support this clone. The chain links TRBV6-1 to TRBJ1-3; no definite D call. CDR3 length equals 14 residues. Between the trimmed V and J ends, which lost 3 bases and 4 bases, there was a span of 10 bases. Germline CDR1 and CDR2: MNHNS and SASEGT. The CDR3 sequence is CASSEVEGGNTIYF. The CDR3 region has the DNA TGTGCCAGCAGTGAGGTCGAAGGAGGAAACACCATATATTTT.

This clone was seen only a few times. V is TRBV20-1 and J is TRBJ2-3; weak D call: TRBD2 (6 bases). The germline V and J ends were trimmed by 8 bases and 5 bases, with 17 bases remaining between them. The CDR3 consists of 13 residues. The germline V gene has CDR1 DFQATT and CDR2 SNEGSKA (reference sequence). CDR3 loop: CSTGDPRGDTQYF. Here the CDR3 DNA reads TGCAGTACGGGGGACCCGAGGGGAGATACGCAGTATTTT.